A single sample is the source of the 24 T cell receptor beta chains below, sequenced in a study of blood T cell repertoires in COVID-19 (dated by TCRdb to the early 2020s). The receptor library was made with the immunoSEQ multiplex PCR assay. In TCRdb, the immuneACCESS table is reduced to in-frame sequences with V and J assigned. These tables do not hold every clone; where another copy was compared, an unresolved V gene accounts for under half, and the others remain unexplained. For this sample the table gives approximately 76,000 clones, of which about 83% were detected only once. The ten largest account for approximately 8% of the sample. Sequencing used peripheral blood. These receptors all stem from a man aged 30 to 45 with acute or convalescent COVID-19.

The chain carries TRBV5-1 and TRBJ2-5; D is unclear. Between the trimmed V and J ends, which lost 4 bases and 1 base, there was a span of 8 bases. Germline CDR1 and CDR2: SGHRS and YFSETQ. CDR3 length: 13 amino acids. Here the CDR3 DNA reads TGCGCCAGCAGCCCGTCTATCCAAGAGACCCAGTACTTC. Translating it yields CASSPSIQETQYF.

This clone appeared once. CDR3 protein: CASRPGLAGGRSSSYNEQFF. CDR3 nucleotide sequence: TGCGCCAGCAGACCGGGACTAGCGGGAGGTCGTTCTAGCTCCTACAATGAGCAGTTCTTC. The V call is TRBV10-2, the J call TRBJ2-1; 15 nucleotides align to TRBD2. This CDR3 is built from 20 residues. In germline, CDR1 is WSHSY, CDR2 SAAADI. With V trimmed by 6 bases and J by 0 bases, 12 bases remained unmatched.

V is TRBV3-1 (or the pseudogene TRBV3-2) and J is TRBJ2-2; 9 bases are a match to TRBD2. There are 16 residues in the CDR3. The germline gives CDR1 LGHDT, CDR2 YNNKEL (reference sequence). J was trimmed by 4 bases and V by 5 bases; bases with no gene match: 8. As DNA, the CDR3 is TGTGCCAGCAGCTCTAGGATAGCGGGAGCCACCGGGGAGCTGTTTTTT. Its translation: CASSSRIAGATGELFF.

The chain couples TRBV29-1 to TRBJ2-1, with 10 bases aligning to TRBD2. Germline values: CDR1 SQVTM, CDR2 ANQGSEA. The CDR3 contains 17 residues. V lost 0 bases and J lost 4; bases outside the gene matches: 9. In nucleotides, the CDR3 is TGCAGCGTTGAAGAGTCTAGCGGGAGTGCCCGTTACAATGAGCAGTTCTTC. This sequence encodes CSVEESSGSARYNEQFF.

This CDR3 is CASKRAPGAEAFF. The CDR3 bases are TGTGCCAGTAAAAGGGCCCCGGGGGCTGAAGCTTTCTTT. The chain combines TRBV19 with TRBJ1-1; D perhaps matches TRBD1 (5 bases). Trimming left V 7 bases short and J 6 bases short, with 15 bases between. This CDR3 region has 13 residues. The germline CDR1 and CDR2 sequences are LNHDA and SQIVND (reference sequence).

This clone was detected only once. This chain connects TRBV6-1 to TRBJ1-5; D is unclear. V dropped 1 base and J dropped 6 bases, with 10 bases sitting between them. Per germline, CDR1 MNHNS and CDR2 SASEGT. The CDR3 extends over 14 amino acids. The CDR3 nucleotides read TGTGCCAGCAGTGAAGAGCCGGGGTTTCAGCCCCAGCATTTT. Translation gives CASSEEPGFQPQHF.

The chain couples TRBV6-5 to TRBJ2-3; 11 bases are shared with TRBD1. V shed 4 bases and J 6 bases; nucleotides not matched to a gene: 3. The CDR3 extends over 14 amino acids. The germline V gene has CDR1 MNHEY and CDR2 SVGAGI. The CDR3 nucleotides read TGTGCCAGCAGTTGGGACAGGGGGAGGGATACGCAGTATTTT. Translated: CASSWDRGRDTQYF.

The chain employs TRBV4-3 and TRBJ2-1; 8 nucleotides agree with TRBD2. The V gene's germline CDR1 is LGHNA and CDR2 YSLEER. V lost 4 bases to trimming and J lost 7 bases; unmatched junction nucleotides: 9. The CDR3 has 15 residues. Written as DNA, the CDR3 is TGCGCCAGCAGCCCCCGAGCGGGAGTATCGAATGAGCAGTTCTTC. Amino acids: CASSPRAGVSNEQFF.

The chain couples TRBV12-3 or TRBV12-4 to TRBJ2-7; tentatively, D is TRBD1 (5 bases). The CDR3 is 13 amino acids. Trimming removed 6 bases at V and 3 bases at J, with 12 bases between. In DNA, the CDR3 is TGTGCCAGCAGCTTCCGACAGTTCTACGAGCAGTACTTC. Residues: CASSFRQFYEQYF.

DNA of the CDR3: TGTGCCAGCAGTTTTGTCAGGGGAACCTCCTACGAGCAGTACTTC. Translation gives CASSFVRGTSYEQYF. The rearrangement links TRBV28 to TRBJ2-7; maybe TRBD1 (6 bases). V was clipped by 3 bases and J by 0 bases, with 12 bases between them. This CDR3 has 15 amino acids. Per germline, CDR1 MDHEN and CDR2 SYDVKM. The full variable domain, rest sourced from reference TRBV28 and TRBJ2-7, is DVKVTQSSRYLVKRTGEKVFLECVQDMDHENMFWYRQDPGLGLRLIYFSYDVKMKEKGDIPEGYSVSREKKERFSLILESASTNQTSMYLCASSFVRGTSYEQYFGPGTRLTVT.

The sample holds a few counts of this clone. The V and J genes are TRBV7-9 and TRBJ2-5; D uncertain. This CDR3 comprises 14 residues. Trimming pared 5 bases from V and 5 bases from J, leaving 15 bases between. Germline lookup yields CDR1 SEHNR and CDR2 FQNEAQ (reference sequence). CDR3 nucleotide sequence: TGTGCCAGCAGCCTGGCCGGCGTGAGGGAGACCCAGTACTTC. Amino acids: CASSLAGVRETQYF.

The chain recombines TRBV19 with TRBJ1-6, with D uncertain. V was trimmed by 6 bases and J by 0 bases, leaving 6 bases between them. Looked up from germline, CDR1 is LNHDA and CDR2 is SQIVND (reference sequence). The CDR3 is 14 residues long. CDR3 DNA sequence: TGTGCCAGTAGGTGGAGCTCCTATAATTCACCCCTCCACTTT. Translation gives CASRWSSYNSPLHF.

The V gene is TRBV7-9, the J gene TRBJ2-7, with a possible D match to TRBD1 (6 bases). V lost 5 bases and J 5 bases, leaving 16 bases between the germline ends. Per germline, CDR1 SEHNR and CDR2 FQNEAQ (reference sequence). The CDR3 is made up of 14 amino acids. The DNA for the CDR3 is TGTGCCAGCAGCCCCGCCTTACAGGGTAACGAGCAGTACTTC. Its translation: CASSPALQGNEQYF.

V gene TRBV2 combines with J gene TRBJ2-7; tentative D call: TRBD2 (6 bases). The CDR3 has 13 residues. Trimming stripped 7 bases from V and 3 bases from J, with 13 bases between. Germline V CDR1 and CDR2: SNHLY, FYNNEI. As DNA, the CDR3 is TGTGCCAGCAAGATAGCGGATTTCTACGAGCAGTACTTC. Its protein product is CASKIADFYEQYF.

The V call is TRBV12-3 or TRBV12-4, the J call TRBJ1-1; TRBD1 matches at 8 bases. The CDR3 has 13 amino acids. With 5 bases clipped from V and 5 bases from J, the junction kept 4 bases outside the gene matches. The CDR3 bases are TGTGCCAGCAGTAGGACAGGGAGGACTGAAGCTTTCTTT. Its protein product is CASSRTGRTEAFF.

There are a few counts of this clone. The chain employs TRBV28 and TRBJ1-5, with D perhaps TRBD1 (6 bases). Germline CDR1 is MDHEN and CDR2 is SYDVKM. CDR3 size: 15 residues. Trimming took off 7 bases at V and 0 bases at J, with 13 bases between the two ends. CDR3 in amino acids: CASTPTGISNQPQHF. The DNA of the CDR3 is TGTGCCAGCACCCCCACAGGGATTAGCAATCAGCCCCAGCATTTT.

In its sample, this clone was seen a few times. This rearrangement joins TRBV29-1 to TRBJ1-1, with D uncertain. Germline values: CDR1 SQVTM, CDR2 ANQGSEA. The CDR3 is 16 residues long. V was trimmed by 1 base and J by 0 bases, leaving 15 bases between them. Here the CDR3 reads CSVEVPAREMNTEAFF. CDR3 bases: TGCAGCGTTGAAGTCCCGGCGAGGGAAATGAACACTGAAGCTTTCTTT. The variable domain in full, completed from reference TRBV29-1 and TRBJ1-1, reads SAVISQKPSRDICQRGTSLTIQCQVDSQVTMMFWYRQQPGQSLTLIATANQGSEATYESGFVIDKFPISRPNLTFSTLTVSNMSPEDSSIYLCSVEVPAREMNTEAFFGQGTRLTVV.

The chain recombines TRBV29-1 with TRBJ2-7, with D tentatively TRBD1 (6 bases). V lost 7 bases and J 3 bases, leaving 22 bases between the germline ends. CDR3 length: 15 residues. In germline, CDR1 is SQVTM, CDR2 ANQGSEA. For the CDR3, the DNA is TGCAGCGACCCAGGGACCACTTCGGACAGCTACGAGCAGTACTTC. Its protein is CSDPGTTSDSYEQYF.

As for this clone: The germline gene is not matched at one end of the junction; a read error may be the cause. This chain links TRBV7-9 with TRBJ1-4, with D maybe TRBD1 (5 bases). Looked up from germline, CDR1 is SEHNR and CDR2 is FQNEAQ (reference sequence). The CDR3 contains 14 residues. CDR3 amino acids: CASSLDMAGEKLFF. CDR3 sequence (DNA): TGTGCCAGCAGTTTAGACATGGCAGGGGAAAAACTGTTTTTT.

J is TRBJ1-4 and V is TRBV27, with a tentative D call TRBD1 (6 bases). Germline CDR1 is MNHEY and CDR2 is SMNVEV (reference sequence). This CDR3 region has 14 residues. V was cut by 6 bases and J by 9 bases, with 17 bases left in between. This chain's CDR3 is CASRGPRDTKKLFF. The CDR3 DNA is TGTGCCAGCAGGGGTCCCCGGGACACCAAAAAACTGTTTTTT.

The CDR3 region is CASTGLVGVGTDTQYF. CDR3 DNA: TGTGCCAGCACAGGGCTTGTCGGAGTGGGCACAGATACGCAGTATTTT. The chain employs TRBV27 and TRBJ2-3; TRBD1 might be the D (5 bases). Per germline, CDR1 MNHEY and CDR2 SMNVEV (reference sequence). Trimming cost V 7 bases and J 1 base, with 18 bases left between them. The CDR3 has 16 residues.

The chain joins TRBV11-2 to TRBJ2-2; 9 bases align to TRBD1. The germline V gene has CDR1 SGHAT and CDR2 FQNNGV. The CDR3 has 18 residues. V was clipped by 2 bases and J by 0 bases; unmatched bases: 7. The DNA for the CDR3 is TGTGCCAGCAGCTTAAGGGGGACAGGGTTTACGAACACCGGGGAGCTGTTTTTT. It specifies CASSLRGTGFTNTGELFF.

The chain uses TRBV6-1 and TRBJ1-1, with D possibly matching TRBD1 (5 bases). This CDR3 is 16 amino acids long. V was clipped by 5 bases and J by 3 bases, with 19 bases between them. Per germline, CDR1 MNHNS and CDR2 SASEGT. The CDR3 DNA reads as TGTGCCAGCAGTAAAGGCCCGGGACCGGGGGACACTGAAGCTTTCTTT. It translates to CASSKGPGPGDTEAFF.

The chain is built from TRBV4-3 and TRBJ2-5, with TRBD1 matching 11 bases. Germline V gene sequence: CDR1 LGHNA, CDR2 YSLEER. CDR3 length equals 15 residues. Trimming took 0 bases from V and 6 from J; bases not matched to a gene: 3. CDR3 sequence: CASSQERTGGQTQYF. The CDR3 DNA is TGCGCCAGCAGCCAAGAGAGGACAGGGGGCCAGACCCAGTACTTC.